Sequencing of this T cell receptor (beta chain) was carried out in a study of cytomegalovirus exposure and HLA in healthy donors. Study-wide results and caveats: An analysis was carried out at a later point. It showed that HLA-associated TCR beta chains were more clonally expanded than equally common non-associated chains. In a later analysis, at a false discovery rate of 0.05, approximately 15,000 TCR beta sequences matched HLA alleles. There were a few CMV-associated chains whose specificity for CMV antigens was confirmed in vitro.

Note on this clone: What it binds is not known.

This CDR3 contains 13 residues. Unmatched junction bases numbered 4, after V lost 10 bases and J lost 1 base. Germline V CDR1 and CDR2: MNHEY, SMNVEV (reference sequence). Researchers ran the PCR with 60 Vbeta and 13 Jbeta primers. The method was immunoSEQ multiplex PCR; TCRdb's version includes in-frame clones alone and lacks a portion of them. The table has 200,000 to 300,000 clones, almost 85% seen once; the top ten hold 2% to 2.5%. The specimen sequenced was PBMCs. The chain recombines TRBV27 with TRBJ2-1, with 7 bases aligning to TRBD1. This TCR was recovered from a woman aged 40 to 49 in good health and CMV-seropositive. The CDR3 sequence: CATRDRSYNEQFF. The DNA for the CDR3 is TGTGCCACTCGGGACAGATCCTACAATGAGCAGTTCTTC.